The 2 T cell receptor beta chains given below trace back to one sample, sequenced in a study of cytomegalovirus exposure and HLA in healthy donors. The study ran its PCR with 60 Vbeta and 13 Jbeta primers. Profiled with immunoSEQ multiplex PCR; TCRdb holds only in-frame clones, not every one. The sample carries under 250,000 clones, more than 75% recorded once. The sample consisted of PBMCs. The source is a human donor in good health.

This chain uses TRBV18 with TRBJ2-3; no clear D. This CDR3 region has 15 residues. Germline V CDR1 and CDR2: KGHSH, LQKENI. With 0 bases removed from V and 2 bases from J, the gap between germline ends came to 9 bases. CDR3 sequence (DNA): TGTGCCAGCTCACCACCGATTGGAGCCACAGATACGCAGTATTTT. Encoded protein: CASSPPIGATDTQYF.

To note about this clone: The junction departs from the called germline gene at one end, perhaps through a read error. The rearrangement joins TRBV18 to TRBJ1-5; a possible D gene is TRBD1 (5 bases). Germline V gene sequence: CDR1 KGHSH, CDR2 LQKENI. The CDR3 extends over 15 amino acids. In DNA form, the CDR3 reads TGTGCCAGCTCCCCACCTGGGGGGGTGGGTCAGCCCCAGCATTTT. It codes for CASSPPGGVGQPQHF.